Included here is one T cell receptor beta chain sequence, with context. This entry belongs to a study of blood T cell repertoires in COVID-19. Study-level information: Samples representing acute and convalescent COVID-19 were sourced from the United States, Italy and Spain. Nucleic acid was either cDNA or gDNA, and it came from T cells, B-cell-depleted T cells, or PBMCs.

Deletions cut 3 bases from V and 4 bases from J, with 13 bases between. CDR3 length equals 14 residues. Germline lookup yields CDR1 MNHEY and CDR2 SVGAGI. Original processing notes: Using reference gene primer amplification, nucleated cell counts were estimated. Profiling relied on immunoSEQ multiplex PCR, and the TCRdb table lists in-frame clones only, not all of them. V and J calls and clone size follow that table, whereas D and trimming were derived from the DNA. The sample lists 200,000 to 250,000 clones, less than 90% seen once, with roughly 2% in the top ten. The chain recombines TRBV6-5 with TRBJ2-7; D perhaps matches TRBD2 (7 bases). The origin of this receptor is a man aged 35-49 years with active or convalescent COVID-19. Source material: peripheral blood. The CDR3 protein is CASSYEGGGYEQYF. The DNA for the CDR3 is TGTGCCAGCAGTTATGAAGGGGGAGGGTACGAGCAGTACTTC.